The entry below describes one T cell receptor beta chain. The sample belongs to a study of control samples from healthy donors and cancer patients. The V gene lost 1 base and the J gene lost 6 bases, with 15 bases spanning the gap. The CDR3 contains 15 residues. The germline V gene has CDR1 LGHNA and CDR2 YSLEER. TCRdb's table, derived via immunoSEQ multiplex PCR, lists solely in-frame clones and lacks some. The sample includes 30,000 to 40,000 clones, approximately 90% of them seen just once. The chain is built from TRBV4-3 and TRBJ1-2; D ambiguous. The source material was PBMCs. This sequence originates from a woman aged 40 to 49 with lung cancer. In DNA form, the CDR3 reads TGCGCCAGCAGCCAAGGATTCCGGGCCCATAATGGCTACACCTTC. The encoded protein is CASSQGFRAHNGYTF.